This TCR beta chain is from a study of control samples from healthy donors and cancer patients. Sequenced by immunoSEQ multiplex PCR; TCRdb stores in-frame clones only, minus some. This sample has about 80,000 clones, with under 90% found just once. V lost 11 bases and J lost 4; bases outside the gene matches: 8. This CDR3 is built from 13 residues. Germline loops: CDR1 SNHLY, CDR2 FYNNEI. The material sequenced was blood. This clonotype was sampled from a man in his forties or fifties in good health. V is TRBV2 and J is TRBJ1-1; 9 bases fit TRBD1. DNA for the CDR3: TGTGCCGGACAACAGGGGGCCGGCACTGAAGCTTTCTTT. Amino acids: CAGQQGAGTEAFF.